This TCR beta chain is from a study of blood T cell repertoires in COVID-19. Clones were sequenced by immunoSEQ multiplex PCR, and TCRdb holds only the in-frame ones, with some missing. The table shows approximately 15,000 clones, with roughly 75% occurring only once. The V and J ends lost 4 bases and 5 bases, in that order; junction bases with no gene match: 10. Germline loops: CDR1 SGHDT, CDR2 YYEEEE. This CDR3 contains 18 residues. The receptor was derived from a boy aged 2 to 10 with active or convalescent COVID-19. The source material was peripheral blood. V usage is TRBV5-6 and J usage is TRBJ2-3; 16 bases are a match to TRBD2. CDR3 DNA sequence: TGTGCCAGCAGCCCGGATGGGGGGACTAGCGGGAGGGGAGATACGCAGTATTTT. As protein: CASSPDGGTSGRGDTQYF.